In this sample, the clone carrying this TCR beta chain turned up a few times. As yet, its antigen is unknown. Only in-frame clones appear in the TCRdb table, and some are missing; sequencing was by immunoSEQ multiplex PCR. This sample has about 40,000 clones, with around 84% found just once. This sample was included in a study of lymphopenia after photon versus proton radiotherapy. Study-wide points: Only patients who died were analyzed for survival; proton advantage is unproven. A bigger post-nadir fall in TCR diversity correlated inversely with survival time in deceased patients. Oligoclonal CD8+ Temra expansion after nadir drove photon patients' diversity drop. Relative stability marked proton patients; photon patients lost diversity and naive cells.

The sequence was obtained from a woman between 65 and 79 years old with pancreatic cancer. Some clones in this sample may be carry-over from other donors' samples. The material sequenced was peripheral blood, taken from a patient treated with proton-based radiotherapy.

The CDR3 is CASSHLDRGSTEQYF. CDR3 DNA: TGCGCCAGCAGCCACCTGGACAGGGGTTCGACCGAGCAGTACTTC. V gene TRBV4-3 combines with J gene TRBJ2-7; 9 nucleotides align to TRBD1. Trimming at V came to 3 bases and at J to 6 bases, leaving 9 bases not matched to a gene. Germline-derived CDR1 and CDR2 are LGHNA and YSLEER. This CDR3 has 15 amino acids.